The rows below give T cell receptor beta chains drawn from one sample of a study of glioma-infiltrating T cells after dendritic cell vaccination. TCRdb keeps only in-frame clones here, not all; method: immunoSEQ multiplex PCR. The sample lists more than 95,000 clones, approximately 80% occurring once. The sample consisted of blood, taken before dendritic cell vaccination. The receptors originated from a human donor with glioblastoma. Both conserved end residues are part of each CDR3. The D gene is left open where the match is weak. Not all rows give a size; the values are once, few, many and, for expanded clones, a class.

j_call	d_call	clone_size	v_call	cdr3_aa	cdr3_nt
TRBJ2-7	TRBD2	.	TRBV7-2	CASSLVGGSSGGAYEQYF	TGTGCCAGCAGCTTAGTAGGGGGGAGCAGCGGGGGGGCCTACGAGCAGTACTTC
TRBJ2-5	TRBD2	.	TRBV5-4	CASSLGLAGGETQYF	TGTGCCAGCAGCTTAGGGCTAGCGGGGGGGGAGACCCAGTACTTC
TRBJ2-5	.	.	TRBV7-2	CASSLLQGLWTTQYF	TGTGCCAGCAGCTTATTGCAGGGCCTGTGGACGACCCAGTACTTC
TRBJ2-7	.	.	TRBV5-5	CASSQGQGYRGYEQYF	TGTGCCAGCAGCCAGGGACAAGGGTATCGTGGGTACGAGCAGTACTTC
TRBJ2-7	.	.	TRBV7-2	CASSPWTSASEQYF	TGTGCCAGCTCGCCGTGGACAAGCGCAAGCGAGCAGTACTTC
TRBJ1-1	.	.	TRBV18	CASSLGRTTSTEAFF	TGTGCCAGCTCCCTGGGCCGTACGACGAGCACTGAAGCTTTCTTT
TRBJ2-1	TRBD2	.	TRBV4-2	CASSQETSGAFYNEQFF	TGTGCCAGCAGCCAGGAGACTAGCGGGGCCTTCTACAATGAGCAGTTCTTC
TRBJ2-2	.	.	TRBV7-7	CASSSTNTGELFF	TGTGCTAGCAGCTCTACGAACACCGGGGAGCTGTTTTTT
TRBJ2-7	.	once	TRBV5-1	CASKAPLDNEQYF	TGCGCCAGCAAGGCCCCCCTGGACAACGAGCAGTACTTC
TRBJ1-2	.	.	TRBV11-2	CASSSPGGAGYTF	TGTGCCAGCAGCTCACCTGGGGGGGCTGGCTACACCTTC
TRBJ2-5	TRBD2	.	TRBV19	CATTKSGGETQYF	TGTGCCACCACCAAAAGCGGGGGAGAGACCCAGTACTTC
TRBJ1-3	.	.	TRBV5-1	CASSDPDTSGNTIYF	TGCGCCAGCAGCGACCCGGACACCTCTGGAAACACCATATATTTT
TRBJ2-7	TRBD2	.	TRBV7-2	CASRVLAGGRDEQYF	TGTGCCAGCAGAGTACTAGCGGGGGGGCGCGACGAGCAGTACTTC
TRBJ2-1	TRBD1	.	TRBV4-3	CASSYDRGQYNEQFF	TGCGCCAGCAGCTATGACAGGGGGCAATACAATGAGCAGTTCTTC
TRBJ2-7	TRBD1	.	TRBV5-1	CASKQGATLYEQYF	TGCGCCAGCAAACAGGGGGCTACCCTCTACGAGCAGTACTTC
TRBJ1-1	.	once	TRBV5-4	CASSPGARVYTEAFF	TGTGCCAGCAGCCCGGGAGCCAGGGTGTACACTGAAGCTTTCTTT
TRBJ2-5	TRBD2	.	TRBV7-6	CASSLVGLAGETQYF	TGTGCCAGCAGCTTAGTCGGACTAGCGGGGGAGACCCAGTACTTC
TRBJ2-1	.	.	TRBV30	CGGLDYNEQFF	TGTGGGGGCCTGGATTACAATGAGCAGTTCTTC
TRBJ1-3	.	once	TRBV11-2	CASSLDRPGTGNTIYF	TGTGCCAGCAGCTTAGATCGTCCAGGGACTGGAAACACCATATATTTT
TRBJ1-2	.	.	TRBV7-3	CASSLGPDYGYTF	TGTGCCAGCAGCTTGGGCCCTGACTATGGCTACACCTTC
TRBJ1-2	TRBD1	many	TRBV19	CASSRSPGQGPGGYTF	TGTGCCAGTAGTAGGTCCCCGGGACAGGGTCCTGGTGGCTACACCTTC
TRBJ2-7	.	.	TRBV5-1	CASSSSDRFTYEQYF	TGCGCCAGCAGCTCCTCCGACAGGTTTACATACGAGCAGTACTTC
TRBJ2-1	TRBD1	.	TRBV27	CASSSGGGYNEQFF	TGTGCCAGCAGTTCAGGGGGCGGATACAATGAGCAGTTCTTC
TRBJ2-2	TRBD1	.	TRBV30	CAWTQGAGVDTGELFF	TGTGCCTGGACTCAGGGGGCGGGTGTGGACACCGGGGAGCTGTTTTTT
TRBJ1-4	.	.	TRBV6-1	CASRRDTENEKLFF	TGTGCCAGCAGAAGGGACACGGAAAATGAAAAACTGTTTTTT
TRBJ1-5	TRBD1	few	TRBV19	CASKRQGVGGNQPQHF	TGTGCCAGTAAGAGACAGGGGGTCGGCGGCAATCAGCCCCAGCATTTT
TRBJ2-5	.	.	TRBV7-2	CASSLTGEETQYF	TGTGCCAGCAGCCTCACCGGGGAAGAGACCCAGTACTTC
TRBJ1-5	.	.	TRBV7-2	CASSPGGASNQPQHF	TGTGCCAGCAGCCCTGGAGGGGCGAGCAATCAGCCCCAGCATTTT
TRBJ2-4	TRBD2	.	TRBV11-1	CASSLAGLAEDIQYF	TGTGCCAGCAGCTTAGCGGGACTAGCGGAAGACATTCAGTACTTC
TRBJ2-1	TRBD1	.	TRBV6-5	CASRAGTEYNEQFF	TGTGCCAGCAGGGCCGGGACAGAATACAATGAGCAGTTCTTC
TRBJ1-4	TRBD1	.	TRBV12-5	CASGITEGATNEKLFF	TGTGCTAGTGGCATAACCGAGGGGGCGACTAATGAAAAACTGTTTTTT
TRBJ2-3	TRBD2	.	TRBV7-9	CASSRRASGGTSTDTQYF	TGTGCCAGCAGCCGTCGGGCTAGCGGGGGGACTAGCACAGATACGCAGTATTTT
TRBJ2-2	.	.	TRBV9	CASSRIRWGELFF	TGTGCCAGCAGTCGCATCCGGTGGGGGGAGCTGTTTTTT
TRBJ2-3	.	.	TRBV11-2	CASSSELRPSSTDTQYF	TGTGCCAGCAGCTCCGAACTTCGTCCCTCTAGCACAGATACGCAGTATTTT
TRBJ2-7	TRBD1	.	TRBV10-3	CASSTGTGSYEQYF	TGTGCCAGCAGTACGGGGACAGGGTCCTACGAGCAGTACTTC
TRBJ2-1	.	.	TRBV6-5	CASSESPGVGLFF	TGTGCCAGCAGTGAATCGCCAGGGGTCGGGTTGTTCTTC
TRBJ2-3	TRBD2	.	TRBV18	CASSPRGGSTDTQYF	TGTGCCAGCTCACCACGGGGGGGTAGCACAGATACGCAGTATTTT
TRBJ2-5	TRBD1	.	TRBV5-1	CASSSDRGRRETQYF	TGCGCCAGCAGCTCAGACAGGGGGCGGAGGGAGACCCAGTACTTC
TRBJ2-3	.	.	TRBV19	CASRVESTDTQYF	TGTGCCAGTAGGGTAGAGTCCACAGATACGCAGTATTTT
TRBJ1-6	.	.	TRBV5-4	CASSLAPRASDSPLHF	TGTGCCAGCAGCTTGGCCCCGCGGGCGTCAGATTCACCCCTCCACTTT
TRBJ2-1	.	.	TRBV19	CASSIEGGESYNEQFF	TGTGCCAGTAGTATAGAAGGGGGGGAGTCCTACAATGAGCAGTTCTTC